This passage covers 9 T cell receptor beta chains from one sample sequenced in a study of CD8 T cells in ankylosing spondylitis. General study results and limits: Within ankylosing spondylitis blood, a TCR beta motif made up of several highly homologous variants appeared to be characteristic.

TCRdb reprocessed the 5' RACE reads via MiXCR and lists one record per CDR3 protein. This table has 350,000 to 550,000 distinct CDR3 sequences, 26% appearing once. Antigens for these TCRs are unknown. The sequenced sample was blood, either unsorted or a sorted T cell fraction (not recorded which). The receptor set was obtained from a male donor with ankylosing spondylitis.

V is TRBV29-1 and J is TRBJ2-5, with 11 bases lining up with TRBD2. CDR3 length equals 15 residues. With 6 bases clipped from V and 4 bases from J, the junction kept 10 bases outside the gene matches. CDR1 is SQVTM, CDR2 ANQGSEA, per germline. Here the CDR3 DNA reads TGCAGCGTCGATGGAACTAGCGGGAGAGGAGAGACCCAGTACTTC. This sequence encodes CSVDGTSGRGETQYF.

This clonotype was recorded a few times. This chain uses TRBV27 with TRBJ2-1; D not resolved. Trimming took 5 bases from V and 7 from J, leaving 18 bases between them. The CDR3 is 15 residues long. CDR1 and CDR2 (germline): MNHEY, SMNVEV (reference sequence). CDR3 in DNA: TGTGCCAGCAGTCACGCGACGGGCATCTTAAATGAGCAGTTCTTC. This codes for CASSHATGILNEQFF.

This clonotype was picked up a small number of times. This rearrangement joins TRBV3-1 to TRBJ2-3; 7 nucleotides match TRBD1. The V gene end was trimmed by 3 bases and the J gene end by 4 bases; junction bases not matched to a gene: 13. Germline V lookup: CDR1 LGHDT, CDR2 YNNKEL (reference sequence). The CDR3 consists of 17 residues. CDR3 region: CASSQIQGFYLADTQYF. In DNA form, the CDR3 reads TGTGCCAGCAGCCAGATACAGGGGTTTTATTTGGCAGATACGCAGTATTTT.

This clonotype was counted only a few times. The chain employs TRBV12-3 or TRBV12-4 and TRBJ2-7; no reliable D call. The germline V and J ends were trimmed by 1 base and 3 bases, with 4 bases remaining between them. This CDR3 has 12 residues. This CDR3 reads CASSLDLYEQYV. The DNA for the CDR3 is TGTGCCAGCAGTTTAGACCTCTACGAGCAGTACGTC.

The rearrangement joins TRBV5-4 to TRBJ2-5; TRBD2 matches at 11 bases. Per the germline V gene, CDR1 is SGHNT and CDR2 is YYREEE (reference sequence). V shed 0 bases, J shed 2 bases, and the junction held 15 bases outside the gene matches. The CDR3 spans 20 residues. The CDR3 spells CASSLVTRTTSGEGQETQYF. CDR3 nucleotide sequence: TGTGCCAGCAGCTTGGTGACTCGGACGACTAGCGGGGAGGGACAAGAGACCCAGTACTTC.

The V and J genes are TRBV3-1 and TRBJ1-1; D is unclear. The CDR3 extends over 14 amino acids. Between the trimmed V and J ends, which lost 2 bases and 7 bases, there was a span of 14 bases. Germline V gene sequence: CDR1 LGHDT, CDR2 YNNKEL (reference sequence). The CDR3 region has the DNA TGTGCCAGCAGCCAAAGCGACCACGATGATGAAGCTTTCTTT. Protein sequence: CASSQSDHDDEAFF. Based on the CDR3 plus reference TRBV3-1 and TRBJ1-1, the full variable domain is DTAVSQTPKYLVTQMGNDKSIKCEQNLGHDTMYWYKQDSKKFLKIMFSYNNKELIINETVPNRFSPKSPDKAHLNLHINSLELGDSAVYFCASSQSDHDDEAFFGQGTRLTVV.

The rearrangement links TRBV20-1 to TRBJ2-1, with D perhaps TRBD2 (5 bases). V gave up 6 bases and J gave up 0 bases, with 15 bases separating them. Germline CDR1 reads DFQATT; CDR2 reads SNEGSKA (reference sequence). The CDR3 is 15 amino acids. The CDR3 reads CSAPYSVSSYNEQFF. The CDR3 DNA sequence: TGCAGTGCGCCATATAGCGTCAGCTCCTACAATGAGCAGTTCTTC.

The V and J genes are TRBV7-6 and TRBJ2-3; 7 positions match TRBD2. V lost 1 base and J lost 0; bases outside the gene matches: 7. Per the germline V gene, CDR1 is SGHVS and CDR2 is FNYEAQ. The CDR3 sequence is 17 residues long. The CDR3, as DNA: TGTGCCAGCAGCTTAGATACTCAGGGAGGGAGCACAGATACGCAGTATTTT. It is translated as CASSLDTQGGSTDTQYF.

The genes are TRBV2 and TRBJ2-2; TRBD2 might be the D (6 bases). V gave up 8 bases and J gave up 1 base, with 14 bases separating them. CDR1 and CDR2 (germline): SNHLY, FYNNEI. The CDR3 consists of 15 residues. The CDR3 DNA reads TGTGCCAGCGGGAAACTAGCCGGGAACACCGGGGAGCTGTTTTTT. It specifies CASGKLAGNTGELFF.